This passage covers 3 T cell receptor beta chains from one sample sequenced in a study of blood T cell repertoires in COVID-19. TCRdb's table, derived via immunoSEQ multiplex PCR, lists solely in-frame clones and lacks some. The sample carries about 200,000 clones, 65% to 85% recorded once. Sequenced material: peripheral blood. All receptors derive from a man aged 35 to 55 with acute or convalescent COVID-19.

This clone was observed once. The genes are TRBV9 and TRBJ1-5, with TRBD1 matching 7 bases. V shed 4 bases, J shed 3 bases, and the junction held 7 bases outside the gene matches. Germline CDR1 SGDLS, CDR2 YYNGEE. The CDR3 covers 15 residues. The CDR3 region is CASSPSTGNNQPQHF. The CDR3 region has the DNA TGTGCCAGCAGCCCCTCGACAGGGAACAATCAGCCCCAGCATTTT.

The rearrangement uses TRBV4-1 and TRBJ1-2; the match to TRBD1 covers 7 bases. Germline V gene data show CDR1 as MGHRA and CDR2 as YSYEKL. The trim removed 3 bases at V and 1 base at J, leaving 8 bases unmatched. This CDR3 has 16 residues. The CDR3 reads CASSHTTGPYNYGYTF. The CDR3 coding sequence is TGCGCCAGCAGCCATACGACAGGGCCCTATAACTATGGCTACACCTTC.

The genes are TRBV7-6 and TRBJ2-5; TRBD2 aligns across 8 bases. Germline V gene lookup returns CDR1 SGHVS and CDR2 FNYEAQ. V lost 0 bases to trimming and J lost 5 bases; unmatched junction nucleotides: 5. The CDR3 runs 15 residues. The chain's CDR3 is CASSLAPAGAETQYF. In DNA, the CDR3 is TGTGCCAGCAGCTTAGCACCAGCGGGAGCCGAGACCCAGTACTTC.